This passage covers 21 T cell receptor beta chains from one sample sequenced in a study of blood T cell repertoires in COVID-19. Method: immunoSEQ multiplex PCR; TCRdb's copy keeps in-frame clones and lacks some. The sample includes some 150,000 clones, 87% of them seen just once. Sequenced sample: peripheral blood. The receptors here all came from a man between 45 and 60 years old with active COVID-19.

The genes are TRBV27 and TRBJ2-7, with a possible D match to TRBD2 (6 bases). Germline CDR1 MNHEY, CDR2 SMNVEV (reference sequence). The CDR3 loop spans 15 amino acids. The germline V and J ends were trimmed by 7 bases and 3 bases, with 19 bases remaining between them. In DNA form, the CDR3 reads TGTGCCAGCACTCCGATCGGGGGTGTAGGCTACGAGCAGTACTTC. Translating gives CASTPIGGVGYEQYF.

This clone was seen a single time. This chain links TRBV21-1 with TRBJ2-5; no check of the table's D call, TRBD1, against the DNA was made. TRBV21-1 is a documented pseudogene. The CDR3 covers 17 residues. CDR3 sequence (DNA): TGTGCCAGCAGCAAAAAATCACGGACAGGCACGAGTGGGACCCAGTACTTC. Amino acid sequence: CASSKKSRTGTSGTQYF.

This chain links TRBV12-5 with TRBJ1-6; 11 bases are shared with TRBD1. Germline trimming cut 5 bases from V and 6 bases from J; bases unmatched to any gene: 3. The CDR3 spans 15 residues. The germline V gene encodes CDR1 LGHNT and CDR2 FRNRAP. CDR3 sequence reads: CASGTGTGGNSPLHF. CDR3 nucleotide sequence: TGTGCTAGTGGTACCGGGACAGGGGGTAATTCACCCCTCCACTTT.

The chain is built from TRBV3-1 (or the pseudogene TRBV3-2) and TRBJ2-3, with 7 bases lining up with TRBD2. The V segment lost 0 bases and the J segment 2 bases; nucleotides outside the gene matches: 8. CDR1 LGHDT and CDR2 YNNKEL come from the germline V gene (reference sequence). The CDR3 is 17 residues long. The CDR3 DNA reads TGTGCCAGCAGCCAAGAGGCCAGCGGGGCCTTCACAGATACGCAGTATTTT. Amino acids: CASSQEASGAFTDTQYF.

V and J are TRBV5-5 and TRBJ2-7; D possibly corresponds to TRBD1 (6 bases). Per germline, CDR1 SGHKS and CDR2 YYEKEE (reference sequence). The CDR3 spans 12 residues. V lost 7 bases to trimming and J lost 6 bases, with 14 bases between them. The CDR3 bases are TGTGCCAGCGGGTACAGGGTTGGCGAGCAGTACTTC. Its protein is CASGYRVGEQYF.

The chain uses TRBV7-2 and TRBJ1-2; 9 bases agree with TRBD1. After removal of 5 bases from V and 5 bases from J, the junction contained 3 bases not matched to a gene. The CDR3 contains 13 residues. CDR1 SGHTA and CDR2 FQGNSA come from the germline V gene. The CDR3 loop reads CASSIGQGYGYTF. The CDR3 nucleotides are TGTGCCAGCAGCATAGGACAGGGGTATGGCTACACCTTC.

The chain uses TRBV6-2 or TRBV6-3 and TRBJ2-3, with D unclear. CDR1 is MNHEY, CDR2 SVGEGT, per germline. The length of the CDR3 is 13 residues. V dropped 2 bases and J dropped 6 bases, with 9 bases sitting between them. The DNA for the CDR3 is TGTGCCAGCAGTTACGGCTCCTCCGATACGCAGTATTTT. It specifies CASSYGSSDTQYF.

The chain employs TRBV30 and TRBJ1-2, with 9 bases matching TRBD1. Germline loops: CDR1 GTSNPN, CDR2 SVGIG (reference sequence). Trimming at V came to 0 bases and at J to 8 bases, leaving 10 bases not matched to a gene. This CDR3 comprises 15 residues. As DNA, the CDR3 is TGTGCCTGGAGTGTTTTCAACAGGGGGCTAGGGGGCTACACCTTC. Translation: CAWSVFNRGLGGYTF.

The chain links TRBV4-3 to TRBJ1-6, with no clear D. V was trimmed by 3 bases and J by 8 bases, leaving 17 bases between them. This CDR3 spans 16 amino acids. Germline-derived CDR1 and CDR2 are LGHNA and YSLEER. The CDR3 reads CASSHGGSGKDSPLHF. The CDR3 DNA sequence: TGCGCCAGCAGCCACGGAGGCAGTGGAAAGGATTCACCCCTCCACTTT.

This clone was observed a handful of times. The chain joins TRBV7-9 to TRBJ1-3; 8 bases align to TRBD1. The germline gives CDR1 SEHNR, CDR2 FQNEAQ (reference sequence). CDR3 length: 16 residues. J gave up 4 bases and V 5 bases, and 10 bases lay outside the gene matches. CDR3 bases: TGTGCCAGCAGCGGGGACAGGAACTACTGGGGAAACACCATATATTTT. Translated: CASSGDRNYWGNTIYF. Supplemented by reference TRBV7-9 and TRBJ1-3, the full variable domain reads DTGVSQNPRHKITKRGQNVTFRCDPISEHNRLYWYRQTLGQGPEFLTYFQNEAQLEKSRLLSDRFSAERPKGSFSTLEIQRTEQGDSAMYLCASSGDRNYWGNTIYFGEGSWLTVV.

The rearrangement uses TRBV12-5 and TRBJ1-4, with D tentatively TRBD1 (6 bases). The CDR3 totals 16 residues. Trimming stripped 1 base from V and 3 bases from J, with 12 bases between. The germline V gene has CDR1 LGHNT and CDR2 FRNRAP. The CDR3 protein is CASGLGWGRANEKLFF. CDR3 in DNA: TGTGCTAGTGGTTTGGGTTGGGGGCGAGCTAATGAAAAACTGTTTTTT.

The V and J genes are TRBV6-5 and TRBJ2-7; TRBD2 is a possible D gene (5 bases). Deletions cut 7 bases from V and 3 bases from J, with 13 bases between. In germline, CDR1 is MNHEY, CDR2 SVGAGI. This CDR3 comprises 13 residues. CDR3 sequence reads: CASMRAANYEQYF. CDR3 DNA: TGTGCCAGCATGCGAGCGGCCAACTACGAGCAGTACTTC.

This chain links TRBV15 with TRBJ2-7; a possible D gene is TRBD2 (5 bases). With 4 bases removed from V and 2 bases from J, the gap between germline ends came to 12 bases. From germline, CDR1 is LNHNV and CDR2 YYDKDF (reference sequence). The CDR3 length is 14 residues. This CDR3 is CATSIRRGAYEQYF. The DNA for the CDR3 is TGTGCCACCAGCATCCGTCGGGGAGCCTACGAGCAGTACTTC.

The chain carries TRBV6-6 and TRBJ2-7, with 8 bases lining up with TRBD2. CDR1 and CDR2 (germline): MNHNY, SVGAGI (reference sequence). The V segment lost 2 bases and the J segment 3 bases; nucleotides outside the gene matches: 9. CDR3 length equals 16 residues. In nucleotides, the CDR3 is TGTGCCAGCAGTTACCCCTTACTCGGGGGGGACTACGAGCAGTACTTC. This translates into CASSYPLLGGDYEQYF.

The chain links TRBV30 to TRBJ2-7; weak D call: TRBD2 (6 bases). Between the trimmed V and J ends, which lost 5 bases and 5 bases, there was a span of 19 bases. This CDR3 comprises 14 residues. Germline-derived CDR1 and CDR2 are GTSNPN and SVGIG (reference sequence). Here the CDR3 DNA reads TGTGCCTGGGGAAGACTAGACGGGGCAGACGAGCAGTACTTC. Its translation is CAWGRLDGADEQYF.

This clone was counted once. This chain links TRBV24-1 with TRBJ2-1; perhaps TRBD2 as D (5 bases). Trimming stripped 1 base from V and 10 bases from J, with 7 bases between. The CDR3 is 12 amino acids. Germline CDR1 reads KGHDR; CDR2 reads SFDVKD. The CDR3 is CATSDFGGEQFF. CDR3 nucleotide sequence: TGTGCCACCAGTGATTTTGGCGGGGAGCAGTTCTTC.

This chain uses TRBV6-2 or TRBV6-3 with TRBJ2-7, with TRBD2 matching over 14 bases. Germline V gene sequence: CDR1 MNHEY, CDR2 SVGEGT. After removal of 6 bases from V and 2 bases from J, the junction contained 6 bases not matched to a gene. CDR3 length: 16 residues. CDR3: CASSPGLAGGPYEQYF. CDR3 sequence (DNA): TGTGCCAGCAGCCCTGGACTAGCGGGGGGCCCCTACGAGCAGTACTTC.

The V gene is TRBV15, the J gene TRBJ1-3; D remains ambiguous. V dropped 0 bases and J dropped 0 bases, with 9 bases sitting between them. Germline V gene data show CDR1 as LNHNV and CDR2 as YYDKDF (reference sequence). The CDR3 is 16 amino acids. In nucleotides, the CDR3 is TGTGCCACCAGCAGAGATCGGGATCCCTCTGGAAACACCATATATTTT. It specifies CATSRDRDPSGNTIYF.

The table lists this clone with a few counts. The CDR3 reads CAPQGSGGEKLFF. CDR3 nucleotide sequence: TGTGCCCCCCAGGGATCTGGCGGTGAAAAACTGTTTTTT. The chain recombines TRBV5-3 with TRBJ1-4; tentative D call: TRBD1 (5 bases). TRBV5-3 qualifies as an ORF whose function is uncertain. The CDR3 loop spans 13 amino acids. V dropped 10 bases and J dropped 7 bases, with 17 bases sitting between them.

The chain has TRBV7-9 and TRBJ2-3, with 8 nucleotides matching TRBD2. This CDR3 has 14 amino acids. Germline V gene data show CDR1 as SEHNR and CDR2 as FQNEAQ (reference sequence). V was pared by 1 base and J by 4 bases, with 1 base of the junction left unmatched. For the CDR3, the DNA is TGTGCCAGCAGCTTAGGGACTAGCCCAGATACGCAGTATTTT. It codes for CASSLGTSPDTQYF.

The chain employs TRBV27 and TRBJ1-5; no clear D. V gave up 6 bases and J gave up 6 bases, with 18 bases separating them. The length of the CDR3 is 15 residues. In germline, CDR1 is MNHEY, CDR2 SMNVEV (reference sequence). The CDR3: CASRLRLAGSQPQHF. DNA for the CDR3: TGTGCCAGCAGATTACGCTTGGCGGGGAGTCAGCCCCAGCATTTT.